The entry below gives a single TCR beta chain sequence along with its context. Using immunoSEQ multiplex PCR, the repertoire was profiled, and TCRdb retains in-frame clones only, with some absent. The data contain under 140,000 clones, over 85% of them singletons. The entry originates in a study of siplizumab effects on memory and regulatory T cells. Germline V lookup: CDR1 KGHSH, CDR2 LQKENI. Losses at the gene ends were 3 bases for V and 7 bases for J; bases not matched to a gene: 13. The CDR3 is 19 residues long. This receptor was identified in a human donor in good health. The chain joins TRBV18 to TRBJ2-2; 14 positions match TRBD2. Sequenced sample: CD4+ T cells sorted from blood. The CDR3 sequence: CASSPGLAGVRRSGGELFF. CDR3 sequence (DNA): TGTGCCAGCTCACCGGGACTAGCGGGAGTTCGACGTTCAGGCGGGGAGCTGTTTTTT.